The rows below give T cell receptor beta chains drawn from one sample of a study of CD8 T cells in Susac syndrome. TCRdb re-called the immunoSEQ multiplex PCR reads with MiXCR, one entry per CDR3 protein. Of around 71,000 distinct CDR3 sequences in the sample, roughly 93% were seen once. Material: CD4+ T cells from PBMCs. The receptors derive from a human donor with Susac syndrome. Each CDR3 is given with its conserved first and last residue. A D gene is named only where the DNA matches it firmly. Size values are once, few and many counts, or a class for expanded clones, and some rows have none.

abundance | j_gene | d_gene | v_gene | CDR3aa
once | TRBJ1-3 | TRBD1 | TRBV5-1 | CASSGQGAAGNTIYF
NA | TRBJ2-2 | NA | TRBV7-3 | CASSSDTYTGELFF
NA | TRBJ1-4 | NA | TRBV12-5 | CASGLVRRGANEKLFF
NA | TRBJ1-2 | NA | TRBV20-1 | CSAGNYGYTF
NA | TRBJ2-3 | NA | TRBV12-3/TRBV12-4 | CASSLAGGFPDTQYF
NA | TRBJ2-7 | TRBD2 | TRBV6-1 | CASSAAMGSGGNNYEQYF
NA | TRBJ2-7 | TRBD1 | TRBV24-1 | CATSGTGGSYEQYF
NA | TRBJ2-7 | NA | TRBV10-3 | CAISESRNNYEQYF
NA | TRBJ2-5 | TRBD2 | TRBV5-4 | CATRGGGVLETQYF
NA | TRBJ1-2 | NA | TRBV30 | CACPPIGNYGYTF
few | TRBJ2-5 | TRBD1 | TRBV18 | CASSRQGARETQYF
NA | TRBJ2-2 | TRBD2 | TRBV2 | CASSDASGGAGELFF
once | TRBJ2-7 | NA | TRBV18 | CASSPDRSSYEQYF
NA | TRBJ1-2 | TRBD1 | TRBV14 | CASSQIDRVGFGLGYTF
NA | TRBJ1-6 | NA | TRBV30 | CAWTGGPLNSPLHF
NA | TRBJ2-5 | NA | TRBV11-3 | CASSLEGWDGETQYF
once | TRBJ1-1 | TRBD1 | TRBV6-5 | CASSYSKRGLLAEAFF
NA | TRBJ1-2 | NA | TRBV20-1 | CSARDPGTISYTF
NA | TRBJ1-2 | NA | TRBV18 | CASSPRLITANYGYTF
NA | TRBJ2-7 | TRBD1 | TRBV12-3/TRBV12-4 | CASSPLLGQATYEQYF
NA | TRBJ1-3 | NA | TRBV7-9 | CARRRGNTIYF
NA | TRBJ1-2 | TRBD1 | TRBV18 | CASSPRDRGSYGYTF